Listed below are T cell receptor beta chains from one sample, sequenced in a study of OX40 agonist ivuxolimab in advanced cancers. The assay was immunoSEQ multiplex PCR, and TCRdb's table has in-frame clones only and misses some. Of 61,000 or so clones in the sample, roughly 84% were seen once. Sequencing used CD4+ or CD8+ T cells sorted from blood, obtained in a trial of the OX40 agonist ivuxolimab. These receptors originate from an adult with an advanced solid tumor such as melanoma, head and neck, liver or kidney cancer. Each CDR3 is given with its conserved first and last residue.

CDR3 length,J gene,V gene,CDR3 protein
12,TRBJ2-1,TRBV5-1,CASSLNSDEQFF
13,TRBJ2-7,TRBV18,CASSETASYEQYF
15,TRBJ1-4,TRBV5-1,CASSLIGQGSEKLFF
15,TRBJ1-2,TRBV14,CASSQEDQSSYGYTF
17,TRBJ2-3,TRBV5-1,CASTGTSGRTPTDTQYF
13,TRBJ1-6,TRBV19,CASSRQGNSPLHF
16,TRBJ1-1,TRBV19,CASSTSIVTANTEAFF
14,TRBJ1-5,TRBV2,CASSVDGRNQPQHF
15,TRBJ1-3,TRBV5-1,CASSPYRGSGNTIYF
14,TRBJ1-5,TRBV7-9,CATSGGGNNQPQHF
12,TRBJ1-1,TRBV5-5,CASSFSDTEAFF
15,TRBJ2-3,TRBV11-3,CASSLGRSGTDTQYF
13,TRBJ2-7,TRBV6-6,CASRETGDDEQYF
13,TRBJ2-7,TRBV6-5,CASSRPDTYEQYF
13,TRBJ1-5,TRBV11-2,CASSVDRDQPQHF
17,TRBJ2-5,TRBV5-1,CASSFVNSGGRRETQYF
13,TRBJ1-1,TRBV28,CASSLRSLRRAFF
13,TRBJ2-6,TRBV2,CASGRSRWDVLTF
16,TRBJ2-1,TRBV10-3,CAISETLAGVGNEQFF
14,TRBJ2-7,TRBV5-1,CASSLGGEAYEQYF
12,TRBJ2-3,TRBV28,CATISSTDTQYF
12,TRBJ2-7,TRBV28,CASFDTSYEQYF
15,TRBJ1-3,TRBV5-1,CASSPDGRSGNTIYF
12,TRBJ2-7,TRBV21-1,CASSDTGLEQYF
12,TRBJ2-6,TRBV28,CASSSGANVLTF
18,TRBJ2-1,TRBV7-9,CASSDRTSGGLYDNEQFF
15,TRBJ2-7,TRBV7-8,CASSFSTSGSDEQYF
13,TRBJ1-1,TRBV27,CASSLHTAPEAFF
16,TRBJ2-6,TRBV5-4,CASSLVWQTGANVLTF
16,TRBJ2-2,TRBV5-4,CASSILSGGSTGELFF
15,TRBJ2-7,TRBV6-6,CASSSTTGRSYEQYF
15,TRBJ2-3,TRBV28,CASSFRDDDTDTQYF
15,TRBJ1-2,TRBV6-1,CASSAEGAGNYGYTF
14,TRBJ1-2,TRBV19,CASSIPRTNYGYTF
11,TRBJ1-1,TRBV7-2,CASSPYTEAFF
11,TRBJ2-1,TRBV21-1,CASSKSTDPFF
15,TRBJ2-7,TRBV5-1,CASSLAGTDPREQYF
13,TRBJ2-7,TRBV30,CAWSKDSSYEQYF
15,TRBJ2-2,TRBV27,CASSLRGLNTGELFF
13,TRBJ1-4,TRBV9,CASSVSGNEKLFF
13,TRBJ1-1,TRBV7-3,CASSLEVNTEAFF
15,TRBJ1-2,TRBV7-9,CASSLAEGQAFGYTF
16,TRBJ1-1,TRBV18,CASSPSKGPPNTEAFF
15,TRBJ1-3,TRBV28,CASRGPGIREDTIYF
14,TRBJ2-5,TRBV7-8,CASSLGRGLETQYF
17,TRBJ1-5,TRBV18,CASSPSTGGIGNQPQHF
15,TRBJ2-2,TRBV18,CASSPTTGYTGELFF
17,TRBJ1-2,TRBV30,CAWSVQLGTGYNYGYTF